The entry below gives a single T cell receptor (beta chain) sequence along with its context. This specimen comes from a study of blood T cell repertoires in COVID-19. This CDR3 contains 12 residues. V was clipped by 7 bases and J by 10 bases, with 14 bases between them. Germline CDR1 and CDR2: LGHNT and FRNRAP. Repertoires were generated with immunoSEQ multiplex PCR, while TCRdb's copy carries only in-frame clones and drops some. The sample records about 240,000 clones, approximately 86% being singletons. This receptor was obtained from a woman aged 40 to 50 with acute COVID-19. Input material: PBMCs or T cells enriched from blood (not recorded which). V usage is TRBV12-5 and J usage is TRBJ2-1; D possibly corresponds to TRBD1 (6 bases). CDR3 DNA: TGTGCTAGTGCAGCAGGGGCGTTCGAGCAGTTCTTC. Protein: CASAAGAFEQFF. Full variable domain (outside the CDR3, taken from reference TRBV12-5 and TRBJ2-1): DARVTQTPRHKVTEMGQEVTMRCQPILGHNTVFWYRQTMMQGLELLAYFRNRAPLDDSGMPKDRFSAEMPDATLATLKIQPSEPRDSAVYFCASAAGAFEQFFGPGTRLTVL.